Each of the 30 T cell receptor beta chains below was sequenced from the same sample in a study of radiotherapy plus CTLA-4 blockade in lung cancer. Sequencing was performed with immunoSEQ multiplex PCR; in TCRdb, only in-frame clones are kept and a portion is missing. The data hold 45,000 or so clones, with more than 70% observed a single time. The sequences come from peripheral blood, collected from a patient treated with radiotherapy plus ipilimumab. All receptors derive from a human donor with non-small cell lung cancer whose response to radiotherapy plus ipilimumab could not be evaluated.

The rearrangement joins TRBV5-1 to TRBJ2-4; possible D gene TRBD2, 6 bases. The germline CDR1 and CDR2 sequences are SGHRS and YFSETQ. The ends were cut back, 0 bases at V and 6 bases at J, with 7 bases in the middle. The CDR3 spans 13 residues. The CDR3 here is CASSLETRNIQYF. The CDR3 nucleotides are TGCGCCAGCAGCTTGGAGACTAGAAACATTCAGTACTTC.

The chain couples TRBV11-2 to TRBJ1-2; TRBD1 agrees at 7 bases. The ends lost 5 bases at V and 4 bases at J; junction bases unmatched: 7. The germline gives CDR1 SGHAT, CDR2 FQNNGV. The CDR3 extends over 14 amino acids. The chain's CDR3 is CASSPWTGSYGYTF. The DNA of the CDR3 is TGTGCCAGCAGCCCATGGACAGGATCCTATGGCTACACCTTC.

J is TRBJ1-5 and V is TRBV6-5; possible D gene TRBD1, 5 bases. V lost 2 bases, J lost 6 bases, and 14 bases lay in between. Germline-derived CDR1 and CDR2 are MNHEY and SVGAGI. This CDR3 contains 15 residues. CDR3 sequence (DNA): TGTGCCAGCAGTTACGGGGGACTGAGGGGTCAGCCCCAGCATTTT. Translation gives CASSYGGLRGQPQHF.

V and J are TRBV28 and TRBJ2-7; D may be TRBD2 (7 bases). Trimming removed 2 bases from V and 5 bases from J, with 16 bases in between. The CDR3 runs 15 residues. CDR1 is MDHEN, CDR2 SYDVKM, per germline. CDR3 sequence reads: CASSLGGAGQDEQYF. In DNA, the CDR3 is TGTGCCAGCAGTTTAGGGGGGGCAGGTCAGGACGAGCAGTACTTC.

The rearrangement uses TRBV6-1 and TRBJ2-7, with D tentatively TRBD1 (5 bases). Per germline, CDR1 MNHNS and CDR2 SASEGT. The CDR3 length is 12 residues. Trimming left V 9 bases short and J 3 bases short, with 12 bases between. The CDR3, as DNA: TGTGCCAGTAGACAGTCCCGCTACGAGCAGTACTTC. This translates into CASRQSRYEQYF.

The rearrangement uses TRBV7-8 and TRBJ2-5; TRBD1 matches 8 bases. With 5 bases clipped from V and 7 bases from J, the junction kept 12 bases outside the gene matches. CDR3 size: 15 residues. CDR1 is SGHVS and CDR2 is FQNEAQ in the germline V gene. In DNA form, the CDR3 reads TGTGCCAGCAGCCTTGGACAGGGCCCAAGGGGGACCCAGTACTTC. Protein product: CASSLGQGPRGTQYF.

In nucleotides, the CDR3 is TGTGCCACCAGACAGGGCTATGGCTACACCTTC. Translating it yields CATRQGYGYTF. The rearrangement links TRBV19 to TRBJ1-2; 7 bases line up with TRBD1. CDR3 size: 11 residues. V shed 10 bases, J shed 4 bases, and the junction held 3 bases outside the gene matches. Germline CDR1 is LNHDA and CDR2 is SQIVND (reference sequence).

The V gene is TRBV5-4, the J gene TRBJ2-7; 7 bases are a match to TRBD1. The V segment lost 4 bases and the J segment 2 bases; nucleotides outside the gene matches: 3. This CDR3 has 13 residues. The germline gives CDR1 SGHNT, CDR2 YYREEE (reference sequence). Here the CDR3 reads CASSETGTYEQYF. In DNA, the CDR3 is TGTGCCAGCAGCGAGACAGGGACCTACGAGCAGTACTTC. The full variable domain, completed using reference TRBV5-4 and TRBJ2-7, is ETGVTQSPTHLIKTRGQQVTLRCSSQSGHNTVSWYQQALGQGPQFIFQYYREEENGRGNFPPRFSGLQFPNYSSELNVNALELDDSALYLCASSETGTYEQYFGPGTRLTVT.

The V gene is TRBV5-6, the J gene TRBJ2-1, with 11 bases lining up with TRBD2. This CDR3 is built from 16 residues. Germline assignment: CDR1 SGHDT and CDR2 YYEEEE. Trimming removed 4 bases from V and 3 bases from J; junction bases left unmatched: 6. The CDR3 here is CASSITTSGNYNEQFF. CDR3 nucleotide sequence: TGTGCCAGCAGCATAACGACTAGCGGGAACTACAATGAGCAGTTCTTC.

The J gene is TRBJ2-2, the V gene TRBV10-3, with D possibly matching TRBD1 (5 bases). V was trimmed by 3 bases and J by 4 bases, leaving 9 bases between them. The CDR3 loop spans 14 amino acids. Germline V lookup: CDR1 ENHRY, CDR2 SYGVKD. This CDR3 is CAISESQGTGELFF. The CDR3 nucleotides are TGTGCCATCAGTGAATCCCAGGGCACCGGGGAGCTGTTTTTT.

The rearrangement links TRBV28 to TRBJ2-7; D is perhaps TRBD1 (6 bases). Germline V gene sequence: CDR1 MDHEN, CDR2 SYDVKM. CDR3 length equals 12 residues. Trimming took off 6 bases at V and 8 bases at J, with 14 bases between the two ends. CDR3 amino acids: CASRAGTQKQYF. The DNA for the CDR3 is TGTGCCAGCAGGGCCGGGACACAGAAGCAGTACTTC.

The V gene is TRBV4-1, the J gene TRBJ1-2; 7 nucleotides match TRBD1. V shed 2 bases and J 4 bases; nucleotides not matched to a gene: 4. The CDR3 covers 14 residues. Per the germline V gene, CDR1 is MGHRA and CDR2 is YSYEKL. The CDR3 loop reads CASSQTAGGYGYTF. The CDR3 nucleotides read TGCGCCAGCAGCCAAACCGCAGGGGGCTATGGCTACACCTTC.

This clone occurred a few times. The gene calls are TRBV6-5 and TRBJ2-1; 10 bases map to TRBD2. This CDR3 is 16 amino acids long. Germline V gene lookup returns CDR1 MNHEY and CDR2 SVGAGI. J was trimmed by 5 bases and V by 0 bases; bases with no gene match: 4. This CDR3 reads CASSYSFTSGDNEQFF. The CDR3 bases are TGTGCCAGCAGTTACTCGTTTACTAGCGGGGACAATGAGCAGTTCTTC.

The V and J genes are TRBV6-5 and TRBJ1-2; the match to TRBD1 covers 7 bases. Germline trimming cut 6 bases from V and 3 bases from J; bases unmatched to any gene: 10. Germline CDR1 reads MNHEY; CDR2 reads SVGAGI. This CDR3 spans 15 amino acids. The CDR3 nucleotides are TGTGCCAGCAGGACCCTCAGGGGGGCCGACTATGGCTACACCTTC. Protein product: CASRTLRGADYGYTF.

The rearrangement uses TRBV18 and TRBJ2-7, with a possible D match to TRBD1 (6 bases). The CDR3 loop spans 14 amino acids. Trimming cost V 5 bases and J 2 bases, with 13 bases left between them. CDR1 and CDR2 (germline): KGHSH, LQKENI. CDR3: CASSNRAIPYEQYF. Written as DNA, the CDR3 is TGTGCCAGCTCAAACAGGGCCATACCCTACGAGCAGTACTTC.

This chain joins TRBV15 and TRBJ2-1, with D unclear. CDR3 length equals 17 residues. Trimming left V 3 bases short and J 0 bases short, with 15 bases between. Per the germline V gene, CDR1 is LNHNV and CDR2 is YYDKDF (reference sequence). The CDR3 region is CATSRTLRWSSYNEQFF. The DNA for the CDR3 is TGTGCCACCAGCAGGACCTTAAGGTGGAGCTCCTACAATGAGCAGTTCTTC.

The rearrangement joins TRBV5-1 to TRBJ2-7, with D possibly being TRBD1 (5 bases). The germline V and J ends were trimmed by 3 bases and 5 bases, with 18 bases remaining between them. CDR3 length equals 15 residues. The germline gives CDR1 SGHRS, CDR2 YFSETQ. Here the CDR3 DNA reads TGCGCCAGCAGCTCGCAGGGTGTCAATAGCCACGAGCAGTACTTC. It yields the protein CASSSQGVNSHEQYF.

The J gene is TRBJ2-7, the V gene TRBV28; 7 bases map to TRBD1. The J segment lost 2 bases and the V segment lost 7 bases, leaving 11 bases of the junction unmatched. Germline V gene sequence: CDR1 MDHEN, CDR2 SYDVKM. This CDR3 contains 15 residues. The CDR3 sequence is CASTERGQRAYEQYF. CDR3 bases: TGTGCCAGCACCGAAAGGGGACAGCGTGCCTACGAGCAGTACTTC.

The chain links TRBV29-1 to TRBJ1-4; possibly TRBD1 for D (6 bases). Germline V gene data show CDR1 as SQVTM and CDR2 as ANQGSEA. Trimming removed 6 bases at V and 0 bases at J, with 17 bases between. The CDR3 sequence is 16 residues long. The CDR3 loop is CSVGGAGASTNEKLFF. The CDR3, as DNA: TGCAGCGTGGGGGGGGCCGGGGCCTCAACTAATGAAAAACTGTTTTTT.

This chain links TRBV13 with TRBJ2-2, with 7 bases fitting TRBD2. Looked up from germline, CDR1 is PRHDT and CDR2 is FYEKMQ (reference sequence). The CDR3 is made up of 16 amino acids. Trimming cost V 4 bases and J 4 bases; bases outside gene matches: 9. The CDR3 nucleotides are TGTGCCAGCAGCTCCCGCGTGGAGCGGGGCACCGGGGAGCTGTTTTTT. Translation: CASSSRVERGTGELFF.

The chain carries TRBV5-3 and TRBJ2-3; D is perhaps TRBD2 (5 bases). TRBV5-3 belongs to the ORF category, with a function that is uncertain. This CDR3 comprises 13 residues. V shed 9 bases and J shed 2 bases, with 13 bases lying between them. The CDR3 region is CATSAETTDTQYF. CDR3 in DNA: TGTGCCACGTCAGCGGAGACCACAGATACGCAGTATTTT.

The chain carries TRBV6-1 and TRBJ2-2; TRBD1 aligns across 7 bases. The CDR3 sequence is 13 residues long. V shed 9 bases, J shed 3 bases, and the junction held 4 bases outside the gene matches. Germline V gene data show CDR1 as MNHNS and CDR2 as SASEGT. The DNA for the CDR3 is TGTGCCAGTACGACAGGGTACACCGGGGAGCTGTTTTTT. Translating it yields CASTTGYTGELFF.

This sequence joins TRBV9 and TRBJ2-3; 8 bases are shared with TRBD2. The CDR3 is 18 residues long. Germline values: CDR1 SGDLS, CDR2 YYNGEE. V was clipped by 1 base and J by 0 bases; unmatched bases: 10. The CDR3 region is CASSVSGPSGYSTDTQYF. The CDR3 nucleotides are TGTGCCAGCAGCGTAAGCGGCCCTAGCGGGTATAGCACAGATACGCAGTATTTT.

The chain uses TRBV7-6 and TRBJ2-7; 16 bases line up with TRBD2. Trimming cost V 6 bases and J 2 bases; bases outside gene matches: 10. The CDR3 consists of 18 residues. CDR1 SGHVS and CDR2 FNYEAQ come from the germline V gene. CDR3 nucleotide sequence: TGTGCCAGCAGTTCAATCGGGACTAGCGGGGGGGCCCCCTACGAGCAGTACTTC. Protein: CASSSIGTSGGAPYEQYF.

The chain has TRBV6-1 and TRBJ2-1; 7 bases agree with TRBD2. CDR3 length: 14 residues. CDR1 is MNHNS, CDR2 SASEGT, per germline. With 9 bases clipped from V and 0 bases from J, the junction kept 5 bases outside the gene matches. CDR3 in DNA: TGTGCCAGTGGGAGGACTAGCTCCTACAATGAGCAGTTCTTC. Its protein product is CASGRTSSYNEQFF.

This chain uses TRBV7-2 with TRBJ2-7, with D perhaps TRBD2 (5 bases). This CDR3 is 14 amino acids long. Looked up from germline, CDR1 is SGHTA and CDR2 is FQGNSA. Trimming cost V 3 bases and J 6 bases, with 15 bases left between them. CDR3 in DNA: TGTGCCAGCAGCTTCTACCCGGTCCGGGGCGAGCAGTACTTC. Translation: CASSFYPVRGEQYF.

This chain joins TRBV27 and TRBJ1-4; 8 nucleotides line up with TRBD1. V lost 2 bases, J lost 7 bases, and 9 bases stayed unmatched. CDR1 is MNHEY, CDR2 SMNVEV, per germline (reference sequence). This CDR3 is built from 16 residues. For the CDR3, the DNA is TGTGCCAGCAGTTTAGGCACTTCGACAGGGGCTGAAAAACTGTTTTTT. It is translated as CASSLGTSTGAEKLFF.

The rearrangement joins TRBV14 to TRBJ1-6; maybe TRBD1 (5 bases). Per the germline V gene, CDR1 is SGHDN and CDR2 is FVKESK. The length of the CDR3 is 17 residues. V shed 0 bases and J shed 1 base, with 10 bases lying between them. The chain's CDR3 is CASSQDGRGSYNSPLHF. CDR3 coding DNA: TGTGCCAGCAGCCAAGATGGCCGGGGGTCCTATAATTCACCCCTCCACTTT. Supplemented by reference TRBV14 and TRBJ1-6, the full variable domain reads EAGVTQFPSHSVIEKGQTVTLRCDPISGHDNLYWYRRVMGKEIKFLLHFVKESKQDESGMPNNRFLAERTGGTYSTLKVQPAELEDSGVYFCASSQDGRGSYNSPLHFGNGTRLTVT.

This clone has a single count. Here the CDR3 reads CASSIDRLNYGYTF. The CDR3 nucleotides are TGTGCCAGTAGTATCGACAGACTTAACTATGGCTACACCTTC. This chain connects TRBV19 to TRBJ1-2; TRBD1 might be the D (5 bases). Germline lookup yields CDR1 LNHDA and CDR2 SQIVND (reference sequence). V was cut by 3 bases and J by 1 base, with 9 bases left in between. The CDR3 runs 14 residues.

The V and J genes are TRBV5-1 and TRBJ2-3, with D possibly matching TRBD2 (5 bases). The germline gives CDR1 SGHRS, CDR2 YFSETQ. The CDR3 is 16 amino acids. V was trimmed by 0 bases and J by 1 base, leaving 12 bases between them. Written as DNA, the CDR3 is TGCGCCAGCAGCTTGGGATGGACTCGCCGCACAGATACGCAGTATTTT. Its protein product is CASSLGWTRRTDTQYF.